One T cell receptor beta chain is described in this entry. Its antigen is undetermined. Peripheral blood came from all dose cohorts at three timepoints. This entry belongs to a study of OX40 agonist ivuxolimab in advanced cancers. Looking at the study overall: A diagnosis of hepatocellular carcinoma, melanoma, renal cell or head and neck cancer was present in dose-escalation patients. General observations from the study: On average, a greater number of expanded clones characterised CD8+ T cells relative to CD4+.

Generated by immunoSEQ multiplex PCR, the TCRdb table keeps only in-frame clones and is missing some. The sample has 65,000 to 70,000 clones; nearly 85% are singletons. This receptor was obtained from an adult with an advanced solid tumor such as melanoma, head and neck, liver or kidney cancer. Sample: CD4+ or CD8+ T cells sorted from blood, taken in a trial of the OX40 agonist ivuxolimab.

CDR3 in amino acids: CASSTLRQGANYGYTF. In DNA, the CDR3 is TGTGCCAGTAGTACCCTTCGACAGGGGGCGAACTATGGCTACACCTTC. This chain joins TRBV19 and TRBJ1-2, with TRBD1 matching 10 bases. The CDR3 runs to 16 residues. Looked up from germline, CDR1 is LNHDA and CDR2 is SQIVND (reference sequence). The junction had 7 bases not matched to a gene; V was cut back by 4 bases and J by 2 bases.